Listed here are 30 T cell receptor beta chains from one sample, sequenced in a study of blood T cell repertoires in COVID-19. Method: immunoSEQ multiplex PCR; TCRdb's copy keeps in-frame clones and lacks some. The repertoire consists of about 270,000 clones, with under 95% occurring once and the leading ten covering less than 3.5%. Sequences were obtained from PBMCs or T cells enriched from blood (not recorded which). Receptors were obtained from a man in his forties who had been exposed to COVID-19.

V is TRBV5-3 and J is TRBJ2-7, with 8 nucleotides matching TRBD2. TRBV5-3 is marked as an open reading frame, function uncertain. This CDR3 is 16 amino acids long. The junction had 13 bases not matched to a gene; V was cut back by 3 bases and J by 5 bases. CDR3 DNA sequence: TGTGCCAGAAGCTATCGACGCCCGGGAGGGCCAGACGAGCAGTACTTC. This gives the protein CARSYRRPGGPDEQYF.

The chain has TRBV7-9 and TRBJ2-3; 13 nucleotides line up with TRBD2. Germline loops: CDR1 SEHNR, CDR2 FQNEAQ (reference sequence). The V segment lost 5 bases and the J segment 4 bases; nucleotides outside the gene matches: 6. The CDR3 runs 16 residues. The CDR3 DNA is TGTGCCAGCAGCCCGGGGACTAGCGGGACCTCAGATACGCAGTATTTT. Its translation is CASSPGTSGTSDTQYF.

Worth noting for this clone: The same CDR3 arises from other DNA sequences in this sample as well. The chain joins TRBV12-3 or TRBV12-4 to TRBJ2-5, with 7 bases identical to TRBD1. V lost 6 bases to trimming and J lost 3 bases; unmatched junction nucleotides: 4. This CDR3 spans 13 amino acids. CDR3 amino acids: CASSLGQKETQYF. CDR3 nucleotides: TGTGCCAGCAGCCTGGGACAGAAAGAGACCCAGTACTTC.

The CDR3 is CASSSQDSASLRNSPLHF. For the CDR3, the DNA is TGCGCCAGCAGCTCCCAGGACAGCGCTTCATTGAGGAATTCACCCCTCCACTTT. The chain has TRBV5-1 and TRBJ1-6, with TRBD1 as a possible D gene (6 bases). Trimming cost V 3 bases and J 7 bases, with 23 bases left between them. The CDR3 is 18 amino acids. CDR1 SGHRS and CDR2 YFSETQ come from the germline V gene.

This clone was recorded once. The chain links TRBV4-1 to TRBJ2-7; 7 bases map to TRBD1. The CDR3 consists of 15 residues. Trimming cost V 4 bases and J 2 bases; bases outside gene matches: 8. Per germline, CDR1 MGHRA and CDR2 YSYEKL. The CDR3 DNA is TGCGCCAGCAGCCCCACGACAGGGACGCCCTACGAGCAGTACTTC. Protein: CASSPTTGTPYEQYF.

The gene calls are TRBV5-1 and TRBJ1-1; TRBD1 matches at 7 bases. The CDR3 is made up of 17 amino acids. CDR1 and CDR2 (germline): SGHRS, YFSETQ. Unmatched junction bases numbered 12, after V lost 0 bases and J lost 4 bases. The CDR3, as DNA: TGCGCCAGCAGCTTGGCCCGTGGAGCAGGGGGACTCACTGAAGCTTTCTTT. Encoded protein: CASSLARGAGGLTEAFF.

V is TRBV11-3 and J is TRBJ2-2; 9 bases are a match to TRBD1. With 4 bases clipped from V and 4 bases from J, the junction kept 13 bases outside the gene matches. In germline, CDR1 is SGHNT, CDR2 YENEEA. The CDR3 covers 18 residues. CDR3 protein: CASSSIISTGGRTGELFF. The CDR3 nucleotides are TGTGCCAGCAGCTCCATAATCTCGACAGGGGGACGCACCGGGGAGCTGTTTTTT.

V gene TRBV27 combines with J gene TRBJ1-6; tentative D call: TRBD1 (5 bases). The germline V gene encodes CDR1 MNHEY and CDR2 SMNVEV (reference sequence). The V end was cut by 7 bases, the J end by 6 bases, with 7 bases between. The CDR3 has 12 amino acids. In DNA form, the CDR3 reads TGTGCCAGCACTGACAGTAATTCACCCCTCCACTTT. Translating it yields CASTDSNSPLHF.

V is TRBV6-6 and J is TRBJ2-3; possible D gene TRBD2, 7 bases. Trimming took off 5 bases at V and 0 bases at J, with 15 bases between the two ends. The length of the CDR3 is 16 residues. CDR1 is MNHNY and CDR2 is SVGAGI in the germline V gene (reference sequence). Written as DNA, the CDR3 is TGTGCCAGCAGTGTGGTCGGCGGGGGCAGCACAGATACGCAGTATTTT. The encoded protein is CASSVVGGGSTDTQYF.

The CDR3 region has the DNA TGTGCCAGTAGTATTGGACTAACAGGTGAAAAACTGTTTTTT. It is translated as CASSIGLTGEKLFF. The V call is TRBV19, the J call TRBJ1-4; tentative D call: TRBD1 (5 bases). V was trimmed by 3 bases and J by 7 bases, leaving 12 bases between them. The CDR3 spans 14 residues. Germline V gene sequence: CDR1 LNHDA, CDR2 SQIVND (reference sequence). The entire variable domain, with the rest obtained from reference TRBV19 and TRBJ1-4, is as follows: DGGITQSPKYLFRKEGQNVTLSCEQNLNHDAMYWYRQDPGQGLRLIYYSQIVNDFQKGDIAEGYSVSREKKESFPLTVTSAQKNPTAFYLCASSIGLTGEKLFFGSGTQLSVL.

The genes are TRBV24-1 and TRBJ2-3; D gene ambiguous. The V gene lost 2 bases and the J gene lost 2 bases, with 10 bases spanning the gap. The germline V gene has CDR1 KGHDR and CDR2 SFDVKD. The CDR3 extends over 15 amino acids. CDR3 in DNA: TGTGCCACCAGTGATTCGGGTCGTCTCACAGATACGCAGTATTTT. Its protein product is CATSDSGRLTDTQYF.

The chain joins TRBV6-5 to TRBJ2-7, with D maybe TRBD2 (5 bases). This CDR3 region has 15 residues. Trimming cost V 0 bases and J 0 bases, with 9 bases left between them. Per the germline V gene, CDR1 is MNHEY and CDR2 is SVGAGI. Here the CDR3 DNA reads TGTGCCAGCAGTTACTCAGGGAGTAGCTCCTACGAGCAGTACTTC. Amino acids: CASSYSGSSSYEQYF.

This CDR3 is CASSSLGGRGSGELFF. CDR3 DNA sequence: TGTGCCAGCAGCTCCCTGGGGGGGAGGGGCTCCGGGGAGCTGTTTTTT. The chain has TRBV11-2 and TRBJ2-2; 7 bases agree with TRBD2. Germline CDR1 is SGHAT and CDR2 is FQNNGV. V trimming: 4 bases; J trimming: 6 bases; junction bases outside the gene matches: 11. The CDR3 loop spans 16 amino acids.

This clone was observed once. This chain connects TRBV11-2 to TRBJ1-6; D not certain. Between the trimmed V and J ends, which lost 0 bases and 0 bases, there was a span of 15 bases. Germline V CDR1 and CDR2: SGHAT, FQNNGV. The CDR3 sequence is 19 residues long. DNA of the CDR3: TGTGCCAGCAGCTTAGATCTTGGTCAGGTTGTCTCCTATAATTCACCCCTCCACTTT. Translated, it gives CASSLDLGQVVSYNSPLHF.

Here the CDR3 reads CASSLAREVNQPQHF. Here the CDR3 DNA reads TGTGCCAGCAGCTTGGCCCGGGAGGTCAATCAGCCCCAGCATTTT. V is TRBV5-6 and J is TRBJ1-5, with D unclear. Germline-derived CDR1 and CDR2 are SGHDT and YYEEEE. Trimming took 0 bases from V and 3 from J, leaving 10 bases between them. The CDR3 spans 15 residues.

The V gene is TRBV27, the J gene TRBJ1-2; tentatively, D is TRBD1 (5 bases). Trimming left V 3 bases short and J 7 bases short, with 9 bases between. The CDR3 length is 12 residues. CDR1 and CDR2 from the germline V gene are MNHEY and SMNVEV (reference sequence). Written as DNA, the CDR3 is TGTGCCAGCAGTTTCATGGGGGGTGGCTACACCTTC. It codes for CASSFMGGGYTF.

The V call is TRBV10-1, the J call TRBJ2-1; 7 bases match TRBD2. V shed 0 bases and J 9 bases; nucleotides not matched to a gene: 8. CDR1 and CDR2 (germline): WNHNN, SYGVQD (reference sequence). The CDR3 is made up of 15 amino acids. CDR3 loop: CASSESTGLSGEQFF. CDR3 DNA sequence: TGCGCCAGCAGTGAGTCGACGGGACTAAGCGGTGAGCAGTTCTTC.

The V and J genes are TRBV7-9 and TRBJ2-1; 7 bases line up with TRBD1. CDR1 SEHNR and CDR2 FQNEAQ come from the germline V gene (reference sequence). V lost 5 bases to trimming and J lost 3 bases; unmatched junction nucleotides: 7. This CDR3 has 15 residues. The CDR3 spells CASSPGWTGYNEQFF. CDR3 DNA sequence: TGTGCCAGCAGCCCCGGGTGGACAGGCTACAATGAGCAGTTCTTC.

The V gene is TRBV10-3, the J gene TRBJ2-1, with 8 positions matching TRBD2. Germline-derived CDR1 and CDR2 are ENHRY and SYGVKD. V lost 7 bases, J lost 8 bases, and 4 bases stayed unmatched. The CDR3 spans 12 residues. CDR3 DNA sequence: TGTGCCATCACCGGTAGCGGGGATGAGCAGTTCTTC. Amino acid sequence: CAITGSGDEQFF.

CDR3 coding DNA: TGTGCCAGCAGTTCGGCGGGACTAGTCGATGAGCAGTTCTTC. It yields the protein CASSSAGLVDEQFF. The rearrangement uses TRBV7-9 and TRBJ2-1, with 8 positions matching TRBD2. Germline assignment: CDR1 SEHNR and CDR2 FQNEAQ (reference sequence). Germline trimming cut 6 bases from V and 8 bases from J; bases unmatched to any gene: 9. The CDR3 is 14 amino acids. Complete variable domain (other parts from reference TRBV7-9 and TRBJ2-1): DTGVSQNPRHKITKRGQNVTFRCDPISEHNRLYWYRQTLGQGPEFLTYFQNEAQLEKSRLLSDRFSAERPKGSFSTLEIQRTEQGDSAMYLCASSSAGLVDEQFFGPGTRLTVL.

The CDR3 spells CASSDTGTSGQFF. The CDR3 DNA follows: TGTGCCAGCAGTGATACGGGGACTAGTGGGCAGTTCTTC. The rearrangement uses TRBV2 and TRBJ2-1, with 8 nucleotides matching TRBD2. Germline lookup yields CDR1 SNHLY and CDR2 FYNNEI. V lost 3 bases, J lost 12 bases, and 7 bases stayed unmatched. This CDR3 has 13 amino acids. The variable domain in full, with the rest retrieved from reference TRBV2 and TRBJ2-1, is EPEVTQTPSHQVTQMGQEVILRCVPISNHLYFYWYRQILGQKVEFLVSFYNNEISEKSEIFDDQFSVERPDGSNFTLKIRSTKLEDSAMYFCASSDTGTSGQFFGPGTRLTVL.

The J gene is TRBJ1-5, the V gene TRBV7-6; D is unresolved. This CDR3 has 15 residues. Germline V gene data show CDR1 as SGHVS and CDR2 as FNYEAQ. V was cut by 2 bases and J by 2 bases, with 10 bases left in between. Here the CDR3 reads CASSLSPSGNQPQHF. The CDR3 DNA sequence: TGTGCCAGCAGCTTAAGCCCCTCGGGCAATCAGCCCCAGCATTTT.

This chain joins TRBV7-6 and TRBJ2-7; TRBD2 is a possible D gene (6 bases). V lost 10 bases to trimming and J lost 3 bases, with 10 bases between them. This CDR3 is 11 amino acids long. Germline CDR1 reads SGHVS; CDR2 reads FNYEAQ. The CDR3 loop is CAILSGYEQYF. DNA for the CDR3: TGTGCCATCCTTAGCGGCTACGAGCAGTACTTC.

This sequence joins TRBV7-9 and TRBJ2-1, with unresolved D. CDR3 size: 16 residues. CDR1 SEHNR and CDR2 FQNEAQ come from the germline V gene (reference sequence). Trimming cost V 3 bases and J 9 bases, with 21 bases left between them. The CDR3 protein is CASSLRAAVSVREQFF. In DNA, the CDR3 is TGTGCCAGCAGCTTGCGCGCGGCAGTTAGTGTGCGTGAGCAGTTCTTC. Full variable domain (remainder filled in from reference TRBV7-9 and TRBJ2-1): DTGVSQNPRHKITKRGQNVTFRCDPISEHNRLYWYRQTLGQGPEFLTYFQNEAQLEKSRLLSDRFSAERPKGSFSTLEIQRTEQGDSAMYLCASSLRAAVSVREQFFGPGTRLTVL.

This chain uses TRBV28 with TRBJ2-1; 7 bases match TRBD2. V gave up 3 bases and J gave up 11 bases; unmatched junction bases: 7. This CDR3 comprises 13 residues. In germline, CDR1 is MDHEN, CDR2 SYDVKM. The CDR3 bases are TGTGCCAGCAGTTTGAGCGGGGCTCCAAAGCAGTTCTTC. Translating it yields CASSLSGAPKQFF.

The chain joins TRBV9 to TRBJ2-1; 11 positions match TRBD1. CDR3 length equals 19 residues. CDR1 is SGDLS and CDR2 is YYNGEE in the germline V gene. V was clipped by 0 bases and J by 0 bases; unmatched bases: 8. The CDR3 region has the DNA TGTGCCAGCAGCGTAGAAGGACAGGGGGCTCATTCCTCCTACAATGAGCAGTTCTTC. Protein: CASSVEGQGAHSSYNEQFF.

This chain links TRBV28 with TRBJ1-2; 9 bases agree with TRBD1. This CDR3 has 14 residues. Germline CDR1 and CDR2: MDHEN and SYDVKM. V lost 7 bases and J lost 5; bases outside the gene matches: 8. The CDR3 region is CASILQQGAYGYTF. CDR3 DNA sequence: TGTGCCAGCATCCTCCAACAGGGGGCGTATGGCTACACCTTC.

The chain uses TRBV3-1 (or the pseudogene TRBV3-2) and TRBJ1-2; 9 bases fit TRBD1. The CDR3 runs 13 residues. V gave up 4 bases and J gave up 7 bases; unmatched junction bases: 4. Germline lookup yields CDR1 LGHDT and CDR2 YNNKEL (reference sequence). The CDR3 region is CASSPTGGSGYTF. CDR3 nucleotides: TGTGCCAGCAGCCCAACAGGGGGCAGTGGCTACACCTTC.

V and J are TRBV2 and TRBJ1-2; TRBD1 is a possible D gene (6 bases). The V gene lost 5 bases and the J gene lost 5 bases, with 15 bases spanning the gap. Germline CDR1 and CDR2: SNHLY and FYNNEI. The CDR3 runs 14 residues. CDR3 coding DNA: TGTGCCAGCAGTCCAGGGGCAGCAGCTTATGGCTACACCTTC. Protein: CASSPGAAAYGYTF.

V usage is TRBV19 and J usage is TRBJ2-5, with 7 bases lining up with TRBD1. The CDR3 extends over 14 amino acids. Germline CDR1 LNHDA, CDR2 SQIVND (reference sequence). V was clipped by 5 bases and J by 4 bases; unmatched bases: 7. The CDR3 region is CASSEVTGAETQYF. CDR3 DNA: TGTGCCAGTAGTGAGGTAACAGGGGCAGAGACCCAGTACTTC.